The 17 T cell receptor beta chains below were found in one sample sequenced in a study of CD8+CD57+ T cells in acquired aplastic anemia. By flow cytometry, patients selected for sequencing had shown an expansion of CD8+CD57+ cells. Profiling that covered TCR beta VDJ and CDR3 relied on genomic DNA as its template. TCRdb fed the reads into MiXCR, producing one record per CDR3 protein. The sample has 150,000 or so distinct CDR3 sequences, less than 60% seen once; the top ten hold 2.5% to 4%. The specimen was sorted CD4+, CD8+, or CD8+CD57+ T cells (not recorded which) from PBMCs. The receptor set was obtained from a human donor with aplastic anemia.

This clonotype was seen once. The chain carries TRBV20-1 and TRBJ2-5, with 11 bases fitting TRBD1. V shed 0 bases and J 4 bases; nucleotides not matched to a gene: 7. The CDR3 covers 16 residues. The V gene's germline CDR1 is DFQATT and CDR2 SNEGSKA (reference sequence). DNA of the CDR3: TGCAGTGCTAGAGATCCCCGGACAGGGGGCGTAGAGACCCAGTACTTC. This sequence encodes CSARDPRTGGVETQYF.

This clonotype came up a few times. The CDR3 is CAIKSGSYNSPLHF. In nucleotides, the CDR3 is TGTGCCATCAAATCGGGGTCCTATAATTCACCCCTCCACTTT. The chain couples TRBV10-3 to TRBJ1-6; no clear D. The germline gives CDR1 ENHRY, CDR2 SYGVKD. There are 14 residues in the CDR3. Trimming left V 7 bases short and J 1 base short, with 8 bases between.

The J gene is TRBJ2-1, the V gene TRBV11-2; 7 bases agree with TRBD2. Germline assignment: CDR1 SGHAT and CDR2 FQNNGV. The CDR3 runs to 16 residues. Trimming cost V 2 bases and J 9 bases; bases outside gene matches: 13. As DNA, the CDR3 is TGTGCCAGCAGCTTAATCCCCCCCAAGCGGGGCCTTGAGCAGTTCTTC. Its translation: CASSLIPPKRGLEQFF.

This clonotype has a single count. The rearrangement links TRBV7-8 to TRBJ2-1, with TRBD2 identical over 7 bases. The CDR3 is made up of 15 amino acids. J was trimmed by 4 bases and V by 9 bases; bases with no gene match: 12. Germline-derived CDR1 and CDR2 are SGHVS and FQNEAQ. The CDR3 region is CASSIQRGAYNEQFF. The CDR3 DNA is TGTGCCAGTAGTATTCAGCGGGGAGCATACAATGAGCAGTTCTTC.

The table lists this clonotype with many counts. The chain couples TRBV7-2 to TRBJ1-2; D is ambiguous. V was trimmed by 5 bases and J by 0 bases, leaving 13 bases between them. The length of the CDR3 is 15 residues. The germline V gene has CDR1 SGHTA and CDR2 FQGNSA. CDR3 in amino acids: CASSPARSSNYGYTF. CDR3 bases: TGTGCCAGCAGCCCAGCAAGGTCTTCTAACTATGGCTACACCTTC.

The CDR3 spells CASSDKGYEQYV. The CDR3 region has the DNA TGTGCCAGCAGTGACAAGGGCTACGAGCAGTACGTC. The chain recombines TRBV6-4 with TRBJ2-7; D is uncertain. The V end lost 2 bases, the J end lost 3 bases, and 5 bases lay between the germline ends. CDR1 and CDR2 from the germline V gene are MRHNA and SNTAGT. CDR3 length: 12 amino acids.

CDR3 bases: TGTGCCAGCAGCTTGTTCAGGGCCACTGAAGCTTTCTTT. Residues: CASSLFRATEAFF. The chain recombines TRBV7-2 with TRBJ1-1, with a possible D match to TRBD1 (5 bases). The V gene lost 3 bases and the J gene lost 4 bases, with 9 bases spanning the gap. There are 13 residues in the CDR3. The germline V gene encodes CDR1 SGHTA and CDR2 FQGNSA.

The chain uses TRBV7-9 and TRBJ1-2; D remains ambiguous. The V and J ends lost 7 bases and 6 bases respectively, with 15 bases between them. The CDR3 loop spans 13 amino acids. CDR1 SEHNR and CDR2 FQNEAQ come from the germline V gene (reference sequence). DNA for the CDR3: TGTGCCAGCAATGAGTGGGGAAACGATGGCTACACCTTC. It codes for CASNEWGNDGYTF. Full variable domain (remainder filled in from reference TRBV7-9 and TRBJ1-2): DTGVSQNPRHKITKRGQNVTFRCDPISEHNRLYWYRQTLGQGPEFLTYFQNEAQLEKSRLLSDRFSAERPKGSFSTLEIQRTEQGDSAMYLCASNEWGNDGYTFGSGTRLTVV.

This clonotype was detected a few times. V is TRBV12-3 or TRBV12-4 and J is TRBJ2-5; TRBD2 aligns across 7 bases. This CDR3 spans 12 amino acids. Trimming removed 6 bases from V and 7 bases from J; junction bases left unmatched: 5. The CDR3 nucleotides are TGTGCCAGCAGCTTGGGCGGGGGGACCCAGTACTTC. The encoded protein is CASSLGGGTQYF.

The J gene is TRBJ2-1, the V gene TRBV7-2; TRBD1 is a possible D gene (6 bases). The CDR3 is 15 amino acids. V lost 0 bases and J 6 bases, leaving 12 bases between the germline ends. Germline values: CDR1 SGHTA, CDR2 FQGNSA. The CDR3 here is CASSLARTAVNEQFF. CDR3 sequence (DNA): TGTGCCAGCAGCTTAGCCCGGACAGCGGTCAATGAGCAGTTCTTC.

This clonotype has at least ten counts. V is TRBV6-1 and J is TRBJ2-2; D ambiguous. Trimming removed 4 bases from V and 0 bases from J, with 3 bases in between. Germline CDR1 MNHNS, CDR2 SASEGT. CDR3 length equals 13 residues. This chain's CDR3 is CASSVSNTGELFF. The CDR3 DNA follows: TGTGCCAGCAGTGTATCGAACACCGGGGAGCTGTTTTTT.

Details on this clonotype: A much larger clone lies a single base off, so this may be a read error. The chain is built from TRBV12-3 or TRBV12-4 and TRBJ2-2, with a possible D match to TRBD2 (5 bases). The CDR3 consists of 16 residues. The CDR3 region has the DNA TGTGCCAGCAGTTTGGGCCGGCGTGGGAACACCGGGAAGCTGTTTTTT. It translates to CASSLGRRGNTGKLFF.

Regarding this clonotype: A much larger clone is a single base away; this may be a read error. The chain links TRBV10-3 to TRBJ1-1; D unclear. The V and J ends lost 7 bases and 4 bases respectively, with 13 bases between them. The CDR3 is 13 residues long. The germline V gene encodes CDR1 ENHRY and CDR2 SYGVKD. DNA of the CDR3: TGTGCCATCATAAAGACCGAGAGCACTGAAGCTTTCTTT. Translated, it gives CAIIKTESTEAFF.

The sample holds many counts of this clonotype. J is TRBJ2-3 and V is TRBV5-5; 7 nucleotides agree with TRBD2. Germline loops: CDR1 SGHKS, CDR2 YYEKEE (reference sequence). This CDR3 is 15 amino acids long. V was clipped by 3 bases and J by 1 base; unmatched bases: 5. This CDR3 reads CASSSGTIRTDTQYF. The CDR3 DNA reads TGTGCCAGCAGCTCCGGGACTATACGCACAGATACGCAGTATTTT.

V and J are TRBV12-3 or TRBV12-4 and TRBJ1-4; no definite D call. Trimming stripped 2 bases from V and 8 bases from J, with 6 bases between. The CDR3 runs to 12 residues. The CDR3 loop is CASSLSGEKLFF. The CDR3 DNA is TGTGCCAGCAGTTTATCGGGGGAAAAACTGTTTTTT.

This clonotype was recorded a few times. CDR3 protein: CASSQGTGTGDGYTF. The CDR3 DNA reads as TGTGCCAGCAGCCAAGGAACAGGGACGGGCGATGGCTACACCTTC. V gene TRBV3-1 combines with J gene TRBJ1-2, with TRBD1 as a possible D gene (6 bases). V lost 1 base and J 6 bases, leaving 15 bases between the germline ends. Per the germline V gene, CDR1 is LGHDT and CDR2 is YNNKEL (reference sequence). The CDR3 runs 15 residues.

This clonotype was seen many times. CDR3 DNA: TGTGCCAGCAGCTTCACCGGGACTGACAGCTACACCTTC. It translates to CASSFTGTDSYTF. The V gene is TRBV7-2, the J gene TRBJ1-2; D perhaps matches TRBD1 (5 bases). This CDR3 has 13 residues. Deletions cut 3 bases from V and 9 bases from J, with 14 bases between. The germline V gene has CDR1 SGHTA and CDR2 FQGNSA. The variable domain in full, with the rest retrieved from reference TRBV7-2 and TRBJ1-2, is GAGVSQSPSNKVTEKGKDVELRCDPISGHTALYWYRQSLGQGLEFLIYFQGNSAPDKSGLPSDRFSAERTGGSVSTLTIQRTQQEDSAVYLCASSFTGTDSYTFGSGTRLTVV.